These 25 T cell receptor beta chains originate from one sample sequenced in a study of cytomegalovirus exposure and HLA in healthy donors. Use of 60 Vbeta and 13 Jbeta primers characterized the PCR. Using immunoSEQ multiplex PCR, the repertoire was profiled, and TCRdb retains in-frame clones only, with some absent. The sample has 200,000 or so clones; 75% to 85% are singletons. Material: PBMCs. The receptors here all came from a girl aged 10-17 years in good health and CMV-seronegative.

Regarding this clone: At one boundary the junction diverges from the germline segment, which might be a read error. This sample includes further DNA sequences coding for the same CDR3. The chain links TRBV7-2 to TRBJ1-5; D gene ambiguous. This CDR3 spans 14 amino acids. Germline CDR1 is SGHTA and CDR2 is FQGNSA. The CDR3 is CASSLDSGNQPQHF. CDR3 sequence (DNA): TGCGCCAGCAGCTTAGATTCGGGAAATCAGCCCCAGCATTTT.

J is TRBJ2-7 and V is TRBV5-4, with D possibly TRBD2 on 6 matching bases. The CDR3 is 13 residues long. The germline V gene has CDR1 SGHNT and CDR2 YYREEE (reference sequence). Trimming stripped 3 bases from V and 5 bases from J, with 12 bases between. CDR3 region: CASSSRETDEQYF. The CDR3 DNA sequence: TGTGCCAGCAGCTCACGGGAGACGGACGAGCAGTACTTC.

A word on this clone: Additional DNA sequences in this sample encode the identical CDR3. V is TRBV5-1 and J is TRBJ1-2; maybe TRBD1 (5 bases). CDR3 length: 13 amino acids. Germline CDR1 SGHRS, CDR2 YFSETQ. Trimming pared 0 bases from V and 4 bases from J, leaving 7 bases between. The chain's CDR3 is CASSLGGAYGYTF. Here the CDR3 DNA reads TGCGCCAGCAGCTTGGGTGGGGCCTATGGCTACACCTTC.

This rearrangement joins TRBV4-1 to TRBJ2-4, with D unclear. V lost 1 base and J 4 bases, leaving 14 bases between the germline ends. This CDR3 is built from 16 residues. The germline V gene has CDR1 MGHRA and CDR2 YSYEKL. The CDR3 protein is CASSQVLERYKNIQYF. For the CDR3, the DNA is TGCGCCAGCAGCCAAGTCTTGGAGAGATATAAAAACATTCAGTACTTC.

The chain recombines TRBV29-1 with TRBJ1-4; D remains ambiguous. The germline V and J ends were trimmed by 4 bases and 7 bases, with 4 bases remaining between them. The length of the CDR3 is 10 residues. Per the germline V gene, CDR1 is SQVTM and CDR2 is ANQGSEA. For the CDR3, the DNA is TGCAGCGTTGCTACTGAAAAACTGTTTTTT. Its translation: CSVATEKLFF.

This clone turned up a few times. J is TRBJ2-1 and V is TRBV5-1; 7 nucleotides align to TRBD2. The CDR3 runs 16 residues. Germline V lookup: CDR1 SGHRS, CDR2 YFSETQ. Trimming cost V 3 bases and J 2 bases; bases outside gene matches: 8. The CDR3 DNA follows: TGCGCCAGCAGCTCCACGGCTAGCGGAACCTACAATGAGCAGTTCTTC. Translated, it gives CASSSTASGTYNEQFF.

This clone was seen a handful of times. The chain has TRBV5-1 and TRBJ1-1; 7 positions agree with TRBD1. Germline V lookup: CDR1 SGHRS, CDR2 YFSETQ. The CDR3 is 15 amino acids. V trimming: 4 bases; J trimming: 7 bases; junction bases outside the gene matches: 13. The CDR3 protein is CASSPPGTVKSEAFF. CDR3 nucleotide sequence: TGCGCCAGCAGCCCACCCGGGACAGTTAAGAGTGAAGCTTTCTTT.

CDR3 in amino acids: CSAPRGSQYF. The CDR3 bases are TGCAGTGCTCCCCGCGGTTCGCAGTACTTC. The V and J genes are TRBV20-1 and TRBJ2-7; no clear D. The CDR3 extends over 10 amino acids. Germline CDR1 reads DFQATT; CDR2 reads SNEGSKA (reference sequence). V gave up 5 bases and J gave up 9 bases, with 11 bases separating them.

This chain uses TRBV19 with TRBJ2-7; a weak D match, TRBD2 (5 bases). Germline CDR1 is LNHDA and CDR2 is SQIVND (reference sequence). This CDR3 spans 15 amino acids. V was shortened by 0 bases and J by 3 bases, with 12 bases between the two germline ends. The CDR3 spells CASSIDEGRGYEQYF. CDR3 sequence (DNA): TGTGCCAGTAGTATAGATGAGGGAAGAGGCTACGAGCAGTACTTC.

The rearrangement uses TRBV5-5 and TRBJ1-5; 9 nucleotides line up with TRBD1. Germline lookup yields CDR1 SGHKS and CDR2 YYEKEE (reference sequence). Trimming cost V 3 bases and J 4 bases; bases outside gene matches: 14. The CDR3 runs to 18 residues. The CDR3 DNA follows: TGTGCCAGCAGCTCGGGACAGGGTAAATGGAGTACAAATCAGCCCCAGCATTTT. Its translation: CASSSGQGKWSTNQPQHF.

J is TRBJ2-7 and V is TRBV27; 7 bases are a match to TRBD2. Germline V gene data show CDR1 as MNHEY and CDR2 as SMNVEV (reference sequence). V lost 1 base and J lost 0; bases outside the gene matches: 9. CDR3 size: 17 residues. The CDR3 DNA reads as TGTGCCAGCAGTTTATATGCTAGCGGAACCATCTCCTACGAGCAGTACTTC. Protein sequence: CASSLYASGTISYEQYF.

The chain employs TRBV4-1 and TRBJ2-1; 8 bases align to TRBD2. This CDR3 contains 18 residues. Germline V gene sequence: CDR1 MGHRA, CDR2 YSYEKL. Trimming cost V 1 base and J 4 bases; bases outside gene matches: 12. The CDR3 DNA follows: TGCGCCAGCAGCCAAGGGCCGGGGCTTTCGGGGGGGTACAATGAGCAGTTCTTC. This gives the protein CASSQGPGLSGGYNEQFF.

This chain links TRBV29-1 with TRBJ2-6; TRBD1 matches at 10 bases. The CDR3 totals 16 residues. Germline V gives CDR1 SQVTM, CDR2 ANQGSEA. The V segment lost 4 bases and the J segment 2 bases; nucleotides outside the gene matches: 5. The CDR3 loop is CSVAGQGVAGANVLTF. In nucleotides, the CDR3 is TGCAGCGTTGCAGGACAGGGGGTTGCTGGGGCCAACGTCCTGACTTTC. Variable domain in full (rest from reference TRBV29-1 and TRBJ2-6): SAVISQKPSRDICQRGTSLTIQCQVDSQVTMMFWYRQQPGQSLTLIATANQGSEATYESGFVIDKFPISRPNLTFSTLTVSNMSPEDSSIYLCSVAGQGVAGANVLTFGAGSRLTVL.

The chain combines TRBV4-2 with TRBJ2-7; 8 bases are shared with TRBD2. The CDR3 extends over 21 amino acids. V was clipped by 1 base and J by 1 base; unmatched bases: 21. In germline, CDR1 is LGHNA, CDR2 YNFKEQ. The CDR3 is CASSQVRAGGTGRVLSYEQYF. The CDR3 DNA reads as TGTGCCAGCAGCCAAGTACGGGCGGGAGGCACAGGTAGAGTATTATCCTACGAGCAGTACTTC.

The chain recombines TRBV4-3 with TRBJ2-7; possibly TRBD2 for D (5 bases). V gave up 3 bases and J gave up 0 bases, with 9 bases separating them. The CDR3 has 14 amino acids. Germline values: CDR1 LGHNA, CDR2 YSLEER. The CDR3 loop reads CASSQSGSSYEQYF. DNA for the CDR3: TGCGCCAGCAGCCAGTCGGGAAGCTCCTACGAGCAGTACTTC.

This chain joins TRBV12-5 and TRBJ2-5, with D perhaps TRBD1 (6 bases). From germline, CDR1 is LGHNT and CDR2 FRNRAP. V lost 1 base and J lost 7, with 10 bases in between. The CDR3 is 13 amino acids. The CDR3 coding sequence is TGTGCTAGTGGTTTGGACAGGGCTGGGACCCAGTACTTC. Translated: CASGLDRAGTQYF.

The V call is TRBV5-1, the J call TRBJ2-7; 8 bases agree with TRBD1. V lost 3 bases to trimming and J lost 6 bases; unmatched junction nucleotides: 5. This CDR3 has 13 amino acids. The V gene's germline CDR1 is SGHRS and CDR2 YFSETQ. CDR3 in DNA: TGCGCCAGCAGCTCCGAGGACAGGGTCGAGCAGTACTTC. Encoded protein: CASSSEDRVEQYF.

V usage is TRBV21-1 and J usage is TRBJ2-1; the table assigns TRBD1, which was not confirmed against the DNA. TRBV21-1 is given as a pseudogene. This CDR3 region has 15 residues. The CDR3 DNA is TGTGCCAGCAGCAAAGACAGGGGGCACTACAATGAGCAGTTCTTC. It translates to CASSKDRGHYNEQFF.

The chain recombines TRBV5-6 with TRBJ2-3; perhaps TRBD2 as D (6 bases). Germline values: CDR1 SGHDT, CDR2 YYEEEE. The ends were cut back, 4 bases at V and 3 bases at J, with 12 bases in the middle. The CDR3 loop spans 14 amino acids. CDR3 DNA sequence: TGTGCCAGCAGCCGGGGTGGGGGGACAGATACGCAGTATTTT. It specifies CASSRGGGTDTQYF. The full variable domain, its missing parts supplied by reference TRBV5-6 and TRBJ2-3, is DAGVTQSPTHLIKTRGQQVTLRCSPKSGHDTVSWYQQALGQGPQFIFQYYEEEERQRGNFPDRFSGHQFPNYSSELNVNALLLGDSALYLCASSRGGGTDTQYFGPGTRLTVL.

The chain recombines TRBV28 with TRBJ2-1; 7 bases are shared with TRBD2. This CDR3 comprises 14 residues. The V gene's germline CDR1 is MDHEN and CDR2 SYDVKM. Trimming cost V 8 bases and J 2 bases; bases outside gene matches: 6. This CDR3 reads CASVGLAAYNEQFF. In DNA, the CDR3 is TGTGCCAGCGTCGGGCTAGCGGCCTACAATGAGCAGTTCTTC.

The genes are TRBV7-2 and TRBJ1-1; a possible D gene is TRBD1 (6 bases). Germline CDR1 reads SGHTA; CDR2 reads FQGNSA. Trimming stripped 4 bases from V and 4 bases from J, with 13 bases between. This CDR3 has 14 amino acids. CDR3 in DNA: TGTGCCAGCAGCTCCCCAGGGGTAGGCACTGAAGCTTTCTTT. Its protein is CASSSPGVGTEAFF.

Only a few counts were recorded for this clone. V gene TRBV7-2 combines with J gene TRBJ2-2; D possibly corresponds to TRBD2 (6 bases). The V end lost 4 bases, the J end lost 6 bases, and 12 bases lay between the germline ends. Germline CDR1 reads SGHTA; CDR2 reads FQGNSA. CDR3 length: 14 amino acids. The CDR3 DNA reads as TGTGCCAGCAGCTCGCGGGGTGGGGCCGGGGAGCTGTTTTTT. This gives the protein CASSSRGGAGELFF.

The chain links TRBV16 to TRBJ1-2, with 7 bases fitting TRBD1. The V gene end was trimmed by 5 bases and the J gene end by 4 bases; junction bases not matched to a gene: 4. Germline V gene data show CDR1 as KGHSY and CDR2 as FQNENV. This CDR3 is built from 13 residues. The CDR3 protein is CASSRDSLYGYTF. The CDR3, as DNA: TGTGCCAGCAGCAGGGACAGCCTCTATGGCTACACCTTC.

The chain carries TRBV9 and TRBJ1-6; tentatively, D is TRBD1 (5 bases). Trimming shortened V by 0 bases and J by 10 bases, and 11 bases separated the two germline ends. The CDR3 runs 14 residues. Germline CDR1 SGDLS, CDR2 YYNGEE. The CDR3 DNA reads as TGTGCCAGCAGCGTAGAGGGGTTGAACTCACCCCTCCACTTT. This gives the protein CASSVEGLNSPLHF.

The chain uses TRBV19 and TRBJ1-5, with a weak D call TRBD1 (6 bases). Per germline, CDR1 LNHDA and CDR2 SQIVND (reference sequence). The CDR3 sequence is 15 residues long. V was clipped by 5 bases and J by 2 bases, with 13 bases between them. CDR3 nucleotides: TGTGCCAGTAGTTCCCAGGGGATTGGCAATCAGCCCCAGCATTTT. It translates to CASSSQGIGNQPQHF.